These 17 T cell receptor beta chains were sequenced from one sample in a study of beta chain features in type 1 diabetes. The study reverse transcribed the entire isolated RNA, so it sequenced expressed TCRB transcripts. Libraries were prepared by immunoSEQ multiplex PCR; TCRdb keeps only in-frame clonotypes and omits some of them. This table holds roughly 300,000 clones, about 14% found once. Specimen: central memory CD4+ T cells from blood. The source of these receptors is a man aged 30 to 39 in good health.

The chain links TRBV6-6 to TRBJ1-4; TRBD1 matches 7 bases. V dropped 6 bases and J dropped 0; count of bases not matched to a gene: 4. The CDR3 runs 15 residues. Germline CDR1 is MNHNY and CDR2 is SVGAGI (reference sequence). As DNA, the CDR3 is TGTGCCAGCAGAGATACAGGGGCAACTAATGAAAAACTGTTTTTT. Protein product: CASRDTGATNEKLFF.

CDR3 residues: CASNRQGAAEAFF. The DNA of the CDR3 is TGTGCCAGCAACAGACAGGGGGCTGCTGAAGCTTTCTTT. This sequence joins TRBV6-1 and TRBJ1-1; 10 nucleotides align to TRBD1. CDR3 size: 13 residues. V shed 7 bases and J 6 bases; nucleotides not matched to a gene: 5. The germline V gene has CDR1 MNHNS and CDR2 SASEGT.

This clone was observed a handful of times. This chain connects TRBV5-4 to TRBJ1-1; D is possibly TRBD1 (6 bases). Trimming pared 0 bases from V and 1 base from J, leaving 7 bases between. Germline CDR1 SGHNT, CDR2 YYREEE (reference sequence). The CDR3 contains 14 residues. The CDR3 bases are TGTGCCAGCAGCTTGGACAGGGAGAACACTGAAGCTTTCTTT. Encoded protein: CASSLDRENTEAFF.

This clone turned up a few times. The sample holds other DNA sequences that translate to the same CDR3. The chain has TRBV29-1 and TRBJ1-2, with D possibly being TRBD1 (5 bases). The length of the CDR3 is 12 residues. V dropped 3 bases and J dropped 8 bases, with 13 bases sitting between them. CDR1 and CDR2 (germline): SQVTM, ANQGSEA. CDR3 nucleotide sequence: TGCAGCGTTGATTTGTCGGGGGTAGGCTACACCTTC. It is translated as CSVDLSGVGYTF.

This clone was observed a handful of times. V gene TRBV4-1 combines with J gene TRBJ2-1; D unresolved. The CDR3 extends over 14 amino acids. The germline gives CDR1 MGHRA, CDR2 YSYEKL. V lost 4 bases and J lost 4, with 11 bases in between. CDR3 DNA sequence: TGCGCCAGCAGCCGCGATACAGTTTACAATGAGCAGTTCTTC. Its translation is CASSRDTVYNEQFF.

This clone was picked up a small number of times. The junction does not match germline at one end; this may be a read error. Different DNA sequences within this sample yield the same CDR3. This chain uses TRBV23-1 with TRBJ2-7; D unclear. TRBV23-1 is labeled an ORF, and its function is uncertain. The CDR3 covers 13 residues. As DNA, the CDR3 is TGTGCCAGCAGTTCGGACGCCGACGACGAGCAGTACTTC. Amino acids: CASSSDADDEQYF.

This clone was found a few times. The chain joins TRBV4-2 to TRBJ2-1; TRBD1 might be the D (5 bases). Trimming pared 3 bases from V and 6 bases from J, leaving 15 bases between. Germline values: CDR1 LGHNA, CDR2 YNFKEQ. The CDR3 extends over 15 amino acids. The CDR3 spells CASSQADRQGNEQFF. The CDR3 DNA follows: TGTGCCAGCAGCCAGGCCGACCGCCAGGGCAATGAGCAGTTCTTC.

This clone was seen a handful of times. The chain is built from TRBV19 and TRBJ1-2; TRBD1 agrees at 8 bases. The germline V gene encodes CDR1 LNHDA and CDR2 SQIVND (reference sequence). This CDR3 comprises 16 residues. The ends lost 3 bases at V and 7 bases at J; junction bases unmatched: 13. The DNA of the CDR3 is TGTGCCAGTAGTATGGCCTCAAGGGCAGGGGGCTCTGGCTACACCTTC. It specifies CASSMASRAGGSGYTF.

The V call is TRBV6-5, the J call TRBJ2-5; 12 bases match TRBD2. V lost 6 bases, J lost 3 bases, and 5 bases stayed unmatched. Germline CDR1 is MNHEY and CDR2 is SVGAGI. There are 15 residues in the CDR3. Written as DNA, the CDR3 is TGTGCCAGCAGCCGCGGACTAGCGGGAAAAGAGACCCAGTACTTC. Protein sequence: CASSRGLAGKETQYF.

The chain couples TRBV18 to TRBJ2-7; D could derive from TRBD1 or TRBD2 (5 bases each). The length of the CDR3 is 15 residues. V was clipped by 3 bases and J by 2 bases, with 14 bases between them. CDR1 is KGHSH, CDR2 LQKENI, per germline. The CDR3 region is CASSPRDDSAYEQYF. The CDR3 DNA reads as TGTGCCAGCTCACCTCGGGACGACTCAGCCTACGAGCAGTACTTC.

This clone was counted a few times. The chain joins TRBV7-6 to TRBJ2-5, with D perhaps matching TRBD2 (6 bases). Trimming stripped 7 bases from V and 2 bases from J, with 17 bases between. CDR1 SGHVS and CDR2 FNYEAQ come from the germline V gene. This CDR3 region has 15 residues. Here the CDR3 DNA reads TGTGCCAGCACTCTTGACTATGGGGGGCAAGAGACCCAGTACTTC. Its protein is CASTLDYGGQETQYF.

This clone was counted only a few times. The V gene is TRBV6-1, the J gene TRBJ1-6; 9 positions match TRBD1. The V gene's germline CDR1 is MNHNS and CDR2 SASEGT. This CDR3 has 12 amino acids. The V gene end was trimmed by 5 bases and the J gene end by 11 bases; junction bases not matched to a gene: 1. CDR3 sequence (DNA): TGTGCCAGCAGTCGGGACAGGGCACCCCTCCACTTT. Translating gives CASSRDRAPLHF.

In its sample, this clone was seen a few times. The chain carries TRBV6-1 and TRBJ1-2, with D hard to call. CDR1 and CDR2 from the germline V gene are MNHNS and SASEGT. With 5 bases removed from V and 6 bases from J, the gap between germline ends came to 16 bases. CDR3 length: 14 amino acids. Written as DNA, the CDR3 is TGTGCCAGCAGTTATGATTCAGGAAAGGATGGCTACACCTTC. Its protein is CASSYDSGKDGYTF.

This clone was recorded a few times. The V and J genes are TRBV7-9 and TRBJ1-2; weak D call: TRBD1 (6 bases). V shed 3 bases and J shed 6 bases, with 11 bases lying between them. Germline V gene lookup returns CDR1 SEHNR and CDR2 FQNEAQ (reference sequence). The CDR3 length is 13 residues. In DNA form, the CDR3 reads TGTGCCAGCAGCTTCACAGGGACAAATGGCTACACCTTC. This sequence encodes CASSFTGTNGYTF. The full variable domain, in which reference TRBV7-9 and TRBJ1-2 provide the parts outside the CDR3, is DTGVSQNPRHKITKRGQNVTFRCDPISEHNRLYWYRQTLGQGPEFLTYFQNEAQLEKSRLLSDRFSAERPKGSFSTLEIQRTEQGDSAMYLCASSFTGTNGYTFGSGTRLTVV.

The chain has TRBV15 and TRBJ1-2; D is unclear. V lost 2 bases and J lost 2, with 12 bases in between. This CDR3 contains 15 residues. The germline CDR1 and CDR2 sequences are LNHNV and YYDKDF (reference sequence). CDR3 nucleotides: TGTGCCACCAGCAGACGTGCGAGGGAAAACTATGGCTACACCTTC. It yields the protein CATSRRARENYGYTF.

As concerns this clone: A far larger clone is off by one base, so a read error is likely. V usage is TRBV5-4 and J usage is TRBJ2-6; D is undetermined. Per germline, CDR1 SGHNT and CDR2 YYREEE (reference sequence). This CDR3 spans 15 amino acids. As DNA, the CDR3 is TGTGCCCGCAGCATCAAACTCTCTGGGGCCAACGTCCTGACTTTC. It codes for CARSIKLSGANVLTF.

In this sample, this clone turned up a few times. The V and J genes are TRBV9 and TRBJ1-2, with D unresolved. The germline gives CDR1 SGDLS, CDR2 YYNGEE. V lost 2 bases and J lost 0, with 5 bases in between. There are 13 residues in the CDR3. CDR3 DNA sequence: TGTGCCAGCAGCGTTTTGGCTAACTATGGCTACACCTTC. This gives the protein CASSVLANYGYTF.